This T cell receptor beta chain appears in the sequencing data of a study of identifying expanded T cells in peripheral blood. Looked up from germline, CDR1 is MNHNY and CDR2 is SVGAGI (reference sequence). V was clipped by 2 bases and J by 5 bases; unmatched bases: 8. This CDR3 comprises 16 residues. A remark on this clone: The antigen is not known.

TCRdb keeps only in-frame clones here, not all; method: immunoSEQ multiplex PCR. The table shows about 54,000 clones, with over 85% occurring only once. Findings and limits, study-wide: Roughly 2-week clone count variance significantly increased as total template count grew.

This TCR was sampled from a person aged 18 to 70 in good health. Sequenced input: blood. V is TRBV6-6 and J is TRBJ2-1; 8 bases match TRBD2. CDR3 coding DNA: TGTGCCAGCAGTTACAGATATGCGCGGGGGGACAATGAGCAGTTCTTC. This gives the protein CASSYRYARGDNEQFF.